The text below deals with one T cell receptor beta chain. Its antigen is unknown. The entry originates in a study of CD8+CD57+ T cells in acquired aplastic anemia. Across the study: On average, sorted CD4+ and CD8+ cells gave approximately 3 ug of DNA. Findings and limits, study-wide: Statistical testing detected no significant gap in CD8+ Simpson's diversity between patients and controls. A set of about 30 CD8+ CDR3 sequences was shared between patients and controls, and these sequences appeared highly expressed in patients.

The CDR3 is made up of 13 amino acids. The V gene's germline CDR1 is SGDLS and CDR2 YYNGEE. The V end was cut by 2 bases, the J end by 1 base, with 6 bases between. Genomic DNA acted as the template from which TCR beta VDJ combination and CDR3 sequence profiling were carried out. TCRdb fed the reads into MiXCR, producing one record per CDR3 protein. The sample includes about 220,000 distinct CDR3 sequences, approximately 35% of them seen just once. V is TRBV9 and J is TRBJ1-2; D might be TRBD1 (5 bases). The TCR comes from a human donor in good health, serving as a control. The material sequenced was sorted CD4+, CD8+, or CD8+CD57+ T cells (not recorded which) from PBMCs. The CDR3 sequence is CASSVDSNYGYTF. Written as DNA, the CDR3 is TGTGCCAGCAGCGTTGACAGTAACTATGGCTACACCTTC.